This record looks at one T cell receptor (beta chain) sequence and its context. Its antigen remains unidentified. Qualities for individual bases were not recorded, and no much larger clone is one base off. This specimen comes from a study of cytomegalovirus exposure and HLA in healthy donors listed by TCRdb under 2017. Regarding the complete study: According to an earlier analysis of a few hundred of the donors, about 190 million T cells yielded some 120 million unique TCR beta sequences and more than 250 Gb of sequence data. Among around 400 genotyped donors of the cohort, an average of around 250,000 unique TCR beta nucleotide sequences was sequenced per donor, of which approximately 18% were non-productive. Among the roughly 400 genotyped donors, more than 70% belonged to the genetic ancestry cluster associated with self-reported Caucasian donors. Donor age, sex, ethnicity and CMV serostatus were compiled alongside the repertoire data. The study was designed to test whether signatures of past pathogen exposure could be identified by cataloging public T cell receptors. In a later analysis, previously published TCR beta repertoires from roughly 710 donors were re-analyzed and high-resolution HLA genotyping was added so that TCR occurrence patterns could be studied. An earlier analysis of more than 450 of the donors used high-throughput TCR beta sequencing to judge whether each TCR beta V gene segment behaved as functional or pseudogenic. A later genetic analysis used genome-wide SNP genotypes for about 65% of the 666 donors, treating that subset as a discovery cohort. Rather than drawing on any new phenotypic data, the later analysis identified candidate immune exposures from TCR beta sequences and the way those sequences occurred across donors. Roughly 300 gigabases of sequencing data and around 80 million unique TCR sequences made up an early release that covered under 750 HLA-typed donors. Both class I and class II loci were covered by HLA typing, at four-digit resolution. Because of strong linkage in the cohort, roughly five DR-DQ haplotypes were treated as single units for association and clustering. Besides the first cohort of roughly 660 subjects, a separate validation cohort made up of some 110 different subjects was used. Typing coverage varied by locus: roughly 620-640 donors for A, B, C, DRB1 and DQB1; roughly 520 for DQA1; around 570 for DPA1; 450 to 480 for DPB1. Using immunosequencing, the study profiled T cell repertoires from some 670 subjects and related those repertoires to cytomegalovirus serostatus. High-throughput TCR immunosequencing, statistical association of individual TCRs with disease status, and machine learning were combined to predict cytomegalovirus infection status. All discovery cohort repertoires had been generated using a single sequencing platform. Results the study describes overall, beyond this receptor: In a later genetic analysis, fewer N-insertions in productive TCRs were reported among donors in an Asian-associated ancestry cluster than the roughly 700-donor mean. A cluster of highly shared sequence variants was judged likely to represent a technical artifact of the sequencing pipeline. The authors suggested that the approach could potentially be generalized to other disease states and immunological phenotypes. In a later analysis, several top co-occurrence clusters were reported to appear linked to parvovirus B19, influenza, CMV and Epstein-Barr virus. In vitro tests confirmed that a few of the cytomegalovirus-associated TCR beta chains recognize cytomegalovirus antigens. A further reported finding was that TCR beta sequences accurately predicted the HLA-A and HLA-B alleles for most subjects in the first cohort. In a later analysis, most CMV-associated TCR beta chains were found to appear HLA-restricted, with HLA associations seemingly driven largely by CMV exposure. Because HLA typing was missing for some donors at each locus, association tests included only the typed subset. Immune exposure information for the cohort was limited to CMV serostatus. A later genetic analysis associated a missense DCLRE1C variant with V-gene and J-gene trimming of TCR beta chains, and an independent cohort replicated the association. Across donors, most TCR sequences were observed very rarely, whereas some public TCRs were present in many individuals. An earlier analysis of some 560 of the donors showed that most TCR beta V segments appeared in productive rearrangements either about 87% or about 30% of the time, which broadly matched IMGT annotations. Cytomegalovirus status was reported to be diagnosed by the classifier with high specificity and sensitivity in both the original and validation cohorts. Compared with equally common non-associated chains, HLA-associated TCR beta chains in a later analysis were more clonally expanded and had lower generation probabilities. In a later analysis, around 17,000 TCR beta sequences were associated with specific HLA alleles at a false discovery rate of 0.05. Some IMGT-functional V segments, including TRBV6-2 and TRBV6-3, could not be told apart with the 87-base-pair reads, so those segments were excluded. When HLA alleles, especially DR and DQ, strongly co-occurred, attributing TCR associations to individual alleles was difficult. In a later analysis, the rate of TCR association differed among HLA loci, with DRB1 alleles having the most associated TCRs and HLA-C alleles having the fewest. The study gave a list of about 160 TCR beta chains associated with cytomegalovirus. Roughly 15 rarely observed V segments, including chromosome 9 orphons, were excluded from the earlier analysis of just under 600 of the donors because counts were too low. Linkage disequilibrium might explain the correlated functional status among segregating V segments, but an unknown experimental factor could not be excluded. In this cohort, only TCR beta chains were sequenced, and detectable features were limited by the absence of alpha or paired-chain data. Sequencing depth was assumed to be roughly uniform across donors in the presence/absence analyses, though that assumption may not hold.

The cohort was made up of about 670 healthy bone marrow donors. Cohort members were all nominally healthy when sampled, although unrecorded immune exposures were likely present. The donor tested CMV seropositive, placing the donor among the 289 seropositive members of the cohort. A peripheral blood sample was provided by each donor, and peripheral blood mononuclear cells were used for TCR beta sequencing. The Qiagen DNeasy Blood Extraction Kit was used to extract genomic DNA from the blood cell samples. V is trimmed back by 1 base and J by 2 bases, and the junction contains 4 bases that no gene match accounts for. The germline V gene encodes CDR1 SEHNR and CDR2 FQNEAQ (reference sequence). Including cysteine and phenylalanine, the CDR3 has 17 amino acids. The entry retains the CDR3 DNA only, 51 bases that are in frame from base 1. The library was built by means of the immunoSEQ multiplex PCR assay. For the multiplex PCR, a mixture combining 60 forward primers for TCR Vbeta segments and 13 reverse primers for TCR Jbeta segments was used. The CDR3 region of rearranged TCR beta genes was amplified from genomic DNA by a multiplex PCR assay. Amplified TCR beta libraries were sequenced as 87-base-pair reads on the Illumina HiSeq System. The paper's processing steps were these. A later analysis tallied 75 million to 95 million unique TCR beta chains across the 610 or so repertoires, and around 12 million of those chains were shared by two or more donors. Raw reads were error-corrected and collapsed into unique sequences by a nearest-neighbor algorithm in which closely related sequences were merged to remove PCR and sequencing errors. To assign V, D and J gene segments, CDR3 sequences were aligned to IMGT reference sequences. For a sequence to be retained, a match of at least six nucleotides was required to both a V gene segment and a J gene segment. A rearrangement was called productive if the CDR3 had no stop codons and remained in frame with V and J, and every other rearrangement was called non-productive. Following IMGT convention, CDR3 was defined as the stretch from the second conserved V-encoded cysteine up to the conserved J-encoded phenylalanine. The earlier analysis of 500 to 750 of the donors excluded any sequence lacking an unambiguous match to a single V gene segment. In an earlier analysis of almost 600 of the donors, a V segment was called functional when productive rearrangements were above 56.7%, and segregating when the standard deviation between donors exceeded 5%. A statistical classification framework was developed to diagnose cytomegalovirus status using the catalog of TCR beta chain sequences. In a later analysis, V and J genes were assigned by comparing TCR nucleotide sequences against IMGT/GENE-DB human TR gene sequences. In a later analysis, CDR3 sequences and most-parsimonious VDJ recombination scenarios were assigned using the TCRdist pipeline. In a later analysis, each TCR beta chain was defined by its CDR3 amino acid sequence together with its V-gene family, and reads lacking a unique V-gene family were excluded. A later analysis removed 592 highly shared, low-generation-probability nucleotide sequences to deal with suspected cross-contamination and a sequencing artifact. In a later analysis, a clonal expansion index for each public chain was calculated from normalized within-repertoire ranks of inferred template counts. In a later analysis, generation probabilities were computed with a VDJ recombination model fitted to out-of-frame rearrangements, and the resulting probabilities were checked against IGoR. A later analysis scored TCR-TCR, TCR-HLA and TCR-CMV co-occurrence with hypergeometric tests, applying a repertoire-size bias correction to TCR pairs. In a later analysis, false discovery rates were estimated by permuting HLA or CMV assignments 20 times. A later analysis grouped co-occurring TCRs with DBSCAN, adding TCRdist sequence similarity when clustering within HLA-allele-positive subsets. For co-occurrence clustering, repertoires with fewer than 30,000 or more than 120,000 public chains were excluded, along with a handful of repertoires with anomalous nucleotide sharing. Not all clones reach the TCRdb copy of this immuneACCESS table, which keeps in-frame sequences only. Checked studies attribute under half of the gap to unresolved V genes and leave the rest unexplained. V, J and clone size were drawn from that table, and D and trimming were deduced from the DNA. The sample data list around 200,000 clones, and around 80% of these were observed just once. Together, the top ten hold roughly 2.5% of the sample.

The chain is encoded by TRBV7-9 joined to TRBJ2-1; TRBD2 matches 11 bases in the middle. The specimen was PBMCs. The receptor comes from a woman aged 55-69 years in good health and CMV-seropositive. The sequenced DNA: TGTGCCAGCAGCTTAGAAACTAGCGGGAGAGCCTACAATGAGCAGTTCTTC. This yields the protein CASSLETSGRAYNEQFF.